This T cell receptor beta chain emerged from a study of blood T cells in healthy people across ages. About the research overall: T cells yielded about one barcoded beta molecule per two cells through template switching.

With respect to this clonotype: The antigen is unknown.

Then a second PCR, running about 7 to 11 cycles, was carried out with a sample-barcoded 5' primer and a J-beta primer mix. Tagging of each cDNA molecule was performed by a template-switch adaptor with 12 random nucleotides. In TCRdb, the 5' RACE reads were re-called with MiXCR into one record per CDR3 protein. Of 600,000 or so distinct CDR3 sequences in the sample, around 48% were seen once. The study's findings and limits: Roughly linearly, TCR beta diversity per million T cells fell as age increased.

V trimming: 1 base; J trimming: 6 bases; junction bases outside the gene matches: 9. The CDR3 totals 18 residues. Germline CDR1 reads LGHNA; CDR2 reads YSLEER. The sample consisted of blood. The V gene is TRBV4-3, the J gene TRBJ2-1; 13 nucleotides line up with TRBD2. The sequence came from an older man in good health. CDR3 nucleotides: TGCGCCAGCAGCCAAGTTCCCCCGGGACTAGCGGGACCCAATGAGCAGTTCTTC. The encoded protein is CASSQVPPGLAGPNEQFF.